Listed below are T cell receptor beta chains from one sample, sequenced in a study of T cell responses to AZD1222 COVID-19 vaccine. Some clones are missing from TCRdb's copy, which holds only in-frame ones; the method was immunoSEQ multiplex PCR. The table includes 90,000 to 150,000 clones, approximately 90% detected once. Sequenced material: peripheral blood, taken 28 days after the second AZD1222 dose. The origin of the receptors is an adult who received the AZD1222 COVID-19 vaccine. Each CDR3 is given with its conserved first and last residue. The order of the fields is clone size, V gene, J gene, CDR3 protein. A clone size is listed for some rows: how often the clone was seen (once, few, many), or a class if it is expanded.

NA	TRBV12-3/TRBV12-4	TRBJ2-5	CASSLGETQYF
NA	TRBV7-9	TRBJ1-6	CASSLGSGTRNSPLHF
NA	TRBV5-8	TRBJ2-7	CASSLDRGLGYEQYF
NA	TRBV2	TRBJ2-2	CASSPGQGHTGELFF
once	TRBV27	TRBJ1-4	CASSLRPRSEKLFF
NA	TRBV4-3	TRBJ2-6	CASSQESQFSSGANVLTF
NA	TRBV11-2	TRBJ2-2	CASRAPITGELFF
NA	TRBV2	TRBJ2-2	CASSARTSGAGELFF
NA	TRBV7-8	TRBJ2-1	CASSLREDLRGNEQFF
NA	TRBV24-1	TRBJ2-7	CATSDQGQHYYEQYF
NA	TRBV2	TRBJ2-7	CASSVDRGTYEQYF
NA	TRBV27	TRBJ2-1	CASSLEGGSSYNEQFF
once	TRBV23-1	TRBJ1-4	CASSQSTASLPTNEKLFF
NA	TRBV29-1	TRBJ1-4	CSASRAATNEKLFF
NA	TRBV5-4	TRBJ2-3	CASSPPGTSDTQYF
few	TRBV27	TRBJ2-7	CASSLRTSGYYSYEQYF
NA	TRBV27	TRBJ1-4	CASRGVGVGEKLFF
NA	TRBV14	TRBJ2-3	CASSQTLALGDTQYF
NA	TRBV13	TRBJ2-3	CASSSRTSGSVDTQYF
NA	TRBV11-2	TRBJ1-6	CASSSPGHYNSPLHF
NA	TRBV7-9	TRBJ1-2	CASSLASRVGYTF
few	TRBV11-3	TRBJ1-4	CASSLGMLTNEKLFF
NA	TRBV5-1	TRBJ2-3	CASSAWGTDTQYF
NA	TRBV11-3	TRBJ2-2	CASSFRGRETGELFF
NA	TRBV7-9	TRBJ1-1	CASSLAQGGNTEAFF
once	TRBV6-5	TRBJ2-7	CASSPSTSYEQYF
NA	TRBV10-3	TRBJ1-4	CAISEGGTNEKLFF
NA	TRBV7-9	TRBJ2-7	CASSPAVEQYF
NA	TRBV18	TRBJ2-2	CASSPRGTGELFF
NA	TRBV11-3	TRBJ2-7	CASSREAQGVDEQYF
NA	TRBV2	TRBJ1-1	CASSVIQGAEAFF
NA	TRBV10-3	TRBJ2-7	CAISESGGRGYEQYF
NA	TRBV5-1	TRBJ2-5	CASSLTSGGAQETQYF